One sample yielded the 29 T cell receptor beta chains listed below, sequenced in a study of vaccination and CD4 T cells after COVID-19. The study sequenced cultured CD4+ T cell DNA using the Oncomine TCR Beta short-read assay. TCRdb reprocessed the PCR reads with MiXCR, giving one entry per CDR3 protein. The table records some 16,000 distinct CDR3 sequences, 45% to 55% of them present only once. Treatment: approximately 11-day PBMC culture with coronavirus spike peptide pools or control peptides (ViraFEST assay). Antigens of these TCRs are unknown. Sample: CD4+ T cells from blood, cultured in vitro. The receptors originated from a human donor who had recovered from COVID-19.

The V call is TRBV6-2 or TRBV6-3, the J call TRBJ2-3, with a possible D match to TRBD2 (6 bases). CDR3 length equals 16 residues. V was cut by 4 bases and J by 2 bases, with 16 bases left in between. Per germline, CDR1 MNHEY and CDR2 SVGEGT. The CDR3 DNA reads TGTGCCAGCAGTTTTCCGGGACTTAGTAACACAGATACGCAGTATTTT. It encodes CASSFPGLSNTDTQYF.

The CDR3 nucleotides are TGTGCCAGCAGCGCCGGGACAGCGGGTTCACCCCTCCACTTT. Translation gives CASSAGTAGSPLHF. The chain employs TRBV6-1 and TRBJ1-6, with 7 nucleotides matching TRBD1. The length of the CDR3 is 14 residues. J gave up 9 bases and V 6 bases, and 8 bases lay outside the gene matches. Germline V gene data show CDR1 as MNHNS and CDR2 as SASEGT.

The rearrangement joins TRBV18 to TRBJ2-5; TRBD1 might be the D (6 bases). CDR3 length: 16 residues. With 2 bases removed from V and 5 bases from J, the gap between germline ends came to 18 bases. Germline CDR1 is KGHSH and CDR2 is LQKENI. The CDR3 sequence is CASSPRMGAVMETQYF. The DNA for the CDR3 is TGTGCCAGCTCACCAAGGATGGGGGCAGTGATGGAGACCCAGTACTTC.

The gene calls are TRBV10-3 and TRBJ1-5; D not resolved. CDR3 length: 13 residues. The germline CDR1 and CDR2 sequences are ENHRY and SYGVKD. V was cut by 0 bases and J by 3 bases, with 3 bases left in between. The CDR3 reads CAISESPNQPQHF. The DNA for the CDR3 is TGTGCCATCAGTGAGTCCCCCAATCAGCCCCAGCATTTT.

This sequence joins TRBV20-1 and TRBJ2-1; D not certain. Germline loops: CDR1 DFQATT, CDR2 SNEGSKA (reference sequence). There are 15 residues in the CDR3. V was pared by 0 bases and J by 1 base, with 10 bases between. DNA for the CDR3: TGCAGTGCTAGAGATCCGTGGGCATCCTACAATGAGCAGTTCTTC. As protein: CSARDPWASYNEQFF.

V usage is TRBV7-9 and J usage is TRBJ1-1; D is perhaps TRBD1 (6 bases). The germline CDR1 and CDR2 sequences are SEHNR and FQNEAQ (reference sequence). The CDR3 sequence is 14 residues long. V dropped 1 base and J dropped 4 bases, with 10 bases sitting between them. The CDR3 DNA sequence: TGTGCCAGCAGCTTAGACTCGACAGGCACTGAAGCTTTCTTT. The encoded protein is CASSLDSTGTEAFF.

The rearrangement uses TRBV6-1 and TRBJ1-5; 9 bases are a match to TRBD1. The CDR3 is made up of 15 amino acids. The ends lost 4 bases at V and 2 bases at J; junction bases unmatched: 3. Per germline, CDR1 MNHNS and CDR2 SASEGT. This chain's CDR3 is CASSGDRAGNQPQHF. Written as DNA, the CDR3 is TGTGCCAGCAGTGGGGACAGGGCCGGCAATCAGCCCCAGCATTTT.

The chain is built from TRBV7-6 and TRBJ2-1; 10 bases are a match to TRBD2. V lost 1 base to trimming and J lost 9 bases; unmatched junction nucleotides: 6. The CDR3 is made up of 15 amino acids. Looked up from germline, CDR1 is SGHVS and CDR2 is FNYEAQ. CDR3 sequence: CASSLGGSGGREQFF. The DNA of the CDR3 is TGTGCCAGCAGCTTAGGTGGTAGCGGGGGGCGTGAGCAGTTCTTC.

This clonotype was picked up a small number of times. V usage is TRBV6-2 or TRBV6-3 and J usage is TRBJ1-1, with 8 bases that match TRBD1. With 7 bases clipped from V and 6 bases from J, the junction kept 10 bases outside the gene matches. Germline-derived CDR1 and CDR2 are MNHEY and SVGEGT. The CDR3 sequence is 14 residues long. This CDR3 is CASTVWGTGSEAFF. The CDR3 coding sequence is TGTGCCAGCACCGTGTGGGGGACAGGCTCTGAAGCTTTCTTT.

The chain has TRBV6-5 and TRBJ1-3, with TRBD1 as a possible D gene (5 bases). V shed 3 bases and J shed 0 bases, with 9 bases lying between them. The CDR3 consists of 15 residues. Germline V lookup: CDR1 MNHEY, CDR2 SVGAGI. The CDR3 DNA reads TGTGCCAGCAGTTATCAGGGCTCCTCTGGAAACACCATATATTTT. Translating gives CASSYQGSSGNTIYF.

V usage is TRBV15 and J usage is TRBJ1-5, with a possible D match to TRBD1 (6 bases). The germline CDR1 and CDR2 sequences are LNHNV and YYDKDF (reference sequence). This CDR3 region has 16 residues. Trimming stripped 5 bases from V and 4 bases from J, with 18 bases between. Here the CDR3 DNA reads TGTGCCACCAGCCCGGAGGGGGGGGCGCGAAATCAGCCCCAGCATTTT. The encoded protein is CATSPEGGARNQPQHF.

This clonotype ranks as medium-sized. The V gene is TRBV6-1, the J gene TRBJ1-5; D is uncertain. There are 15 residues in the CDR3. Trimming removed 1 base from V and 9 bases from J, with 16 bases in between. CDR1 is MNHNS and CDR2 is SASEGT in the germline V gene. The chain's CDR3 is CASSEESAGQRPQHF. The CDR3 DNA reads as TGTGCCAGCAGTGAAGAATCGGCAGGCCAGCGGCCCCAGCATTTT.

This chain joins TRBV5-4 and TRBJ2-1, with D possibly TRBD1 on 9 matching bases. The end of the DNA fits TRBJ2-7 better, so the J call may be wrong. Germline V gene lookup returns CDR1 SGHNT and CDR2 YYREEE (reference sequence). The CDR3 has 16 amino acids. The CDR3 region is CASSSGGDRVLSEQYF. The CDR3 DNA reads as TGTGCCAGCAGCTCGGGGGGGGACAGGGTCCTCTCCGAGCAGTACTTC.

CDR3 sequence: CASSVGGWRARNEQFF. The CDR3 bases are TGTGCCAGCAGCGTAGGGGGGTGGAGGGCTCGCAATGAGCAGTTCTTC. The rearrangement links TRBV7-2 to TRBJ2-1; D possibly matches TRBD1 or TRBD2 (6 bases each). The CDR3 covers 16 residues. V was clipped by 5 bases and J by 6 bases, with 20 bases between them. Germline assignment: CDR1 SGHTA and CDR2 FQGNSA.

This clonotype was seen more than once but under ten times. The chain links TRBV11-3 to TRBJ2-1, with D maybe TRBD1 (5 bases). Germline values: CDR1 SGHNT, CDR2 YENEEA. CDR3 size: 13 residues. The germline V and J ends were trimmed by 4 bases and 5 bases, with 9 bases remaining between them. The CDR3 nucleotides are TGTGCCAGCAGCTCCCCCAGGGACAATGAGCAGTTCTTC. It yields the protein CASSSPRDNEQFF.

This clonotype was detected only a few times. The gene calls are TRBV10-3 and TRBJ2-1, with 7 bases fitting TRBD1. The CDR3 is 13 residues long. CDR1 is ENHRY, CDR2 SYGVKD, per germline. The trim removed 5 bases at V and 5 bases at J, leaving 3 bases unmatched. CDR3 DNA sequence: TGTGCCATCAGTCGGGACAGAAACAATGAGCAGTTCTTC. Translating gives CAISRDRNNEQFF.

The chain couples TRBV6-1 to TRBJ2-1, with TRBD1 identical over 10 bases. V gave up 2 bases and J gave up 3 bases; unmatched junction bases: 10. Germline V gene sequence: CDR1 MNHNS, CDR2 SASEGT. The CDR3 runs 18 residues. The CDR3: CASSERGQGTLNYNEQFF. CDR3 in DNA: TGTGCCAGCAGTGAAAGGGGACAGGGGACACTTAACTACAATGAGCAGTTCTTC.

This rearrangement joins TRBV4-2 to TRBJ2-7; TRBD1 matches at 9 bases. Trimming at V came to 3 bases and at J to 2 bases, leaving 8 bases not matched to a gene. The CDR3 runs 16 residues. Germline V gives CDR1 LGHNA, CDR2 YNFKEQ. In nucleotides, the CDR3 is TGTGCCAGCAGCCAGGAGGACAGGGGCCGTACCTACGAGCAGTACTTC. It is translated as CASSQEDRGRTYEQYF.

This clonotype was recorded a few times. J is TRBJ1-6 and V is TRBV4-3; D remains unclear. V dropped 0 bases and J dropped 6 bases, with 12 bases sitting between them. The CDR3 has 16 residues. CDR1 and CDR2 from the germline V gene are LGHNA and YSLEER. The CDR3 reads CASSQDLGRTNSPLHF. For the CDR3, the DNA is TGCGCCAGCAGCCAAGATCTAGGACGTACTAATTCACCCCTCCACTTT.

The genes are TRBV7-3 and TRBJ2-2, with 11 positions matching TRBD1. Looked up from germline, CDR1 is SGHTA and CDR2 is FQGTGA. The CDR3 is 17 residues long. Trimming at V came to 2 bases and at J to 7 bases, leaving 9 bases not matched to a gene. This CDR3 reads CASSLDGQGATVGELFF. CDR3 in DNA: TGTGCCAGCAGCTTAGACGGACAGGGGGCGACGGTCGGGGAGCTGTTTTTT.

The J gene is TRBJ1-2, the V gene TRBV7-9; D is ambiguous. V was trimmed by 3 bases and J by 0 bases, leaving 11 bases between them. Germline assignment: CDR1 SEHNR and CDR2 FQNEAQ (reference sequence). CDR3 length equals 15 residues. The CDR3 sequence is CASSFSRSPNYGYTF. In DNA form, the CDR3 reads TGTGCCAGCAGCTTCAGCAGGAGTCCTAACTATGGCTACACCTTC.

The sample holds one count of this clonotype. The CDR3 nucleotides are TGTGCCAGTAGTATAGATAAAAGGCAGCCCCAGCATTTT. Translating it yields CASSIDKRQPQHF. The chain couples TRBV19 to TRBJ1-5, with unresolved D. Germline lookup yields CDR1 LNHDA and CDR2 SQIVND (reference sequence). This CDR3 is built from 13 residues. Deletions cut 0 bases from V and 7 bases from J, with 7 bases between.

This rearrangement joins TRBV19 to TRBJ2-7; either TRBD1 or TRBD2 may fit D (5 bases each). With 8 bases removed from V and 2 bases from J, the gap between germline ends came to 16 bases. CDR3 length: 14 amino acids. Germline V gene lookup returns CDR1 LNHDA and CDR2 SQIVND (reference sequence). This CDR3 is CASGTSGPPYEQYF. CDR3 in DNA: TGTGCCAGTGGGACCTCGGGACCCCCCTACGAGCAGTACTTC.

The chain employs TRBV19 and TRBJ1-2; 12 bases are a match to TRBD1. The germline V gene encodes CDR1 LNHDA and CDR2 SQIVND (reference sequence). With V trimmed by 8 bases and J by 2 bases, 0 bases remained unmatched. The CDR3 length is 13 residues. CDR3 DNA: TGTGCCAGTGGGACAGGGGGCAACTATGGCTACACCTTC. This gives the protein CASGTGGNYGYTF.

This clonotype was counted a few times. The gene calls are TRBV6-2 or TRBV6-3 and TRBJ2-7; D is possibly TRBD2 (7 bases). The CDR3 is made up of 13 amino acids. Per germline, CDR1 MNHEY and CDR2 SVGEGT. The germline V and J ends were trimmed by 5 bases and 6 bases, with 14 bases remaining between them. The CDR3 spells CASSVGGAREQYF. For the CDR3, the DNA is TGTGCCAGCAGTGTAGGGGGGGCTCGCGAGCAGTACTTC.

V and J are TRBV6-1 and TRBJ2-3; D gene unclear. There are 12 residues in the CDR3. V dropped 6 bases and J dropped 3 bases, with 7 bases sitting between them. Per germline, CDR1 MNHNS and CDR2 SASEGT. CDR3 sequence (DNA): TGTGCCAGCAGCCAACAAACAGATACGCAGTATTTT. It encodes CASSQQTDTQYF.

As DNA, the CDR3 is TGCGCCAGCAGTGAGCCGCGGGACACCCAGAATCGGGTGGAGCTGTTTTTT. Translating gives CASSEPRDTQNRVELFF. The chain combines TRBV10-2 with TRBJ2-2; D tentatively fits TRBD1 or TRBD2 (6 bases each). This CDR3 spans 17 amino acids. The germline CDR1 and CDR2 sequences are WSHSY and SAAADI. V was shortened by 2 bases and J by 10 bases, with 23 bases between the two germline ends.

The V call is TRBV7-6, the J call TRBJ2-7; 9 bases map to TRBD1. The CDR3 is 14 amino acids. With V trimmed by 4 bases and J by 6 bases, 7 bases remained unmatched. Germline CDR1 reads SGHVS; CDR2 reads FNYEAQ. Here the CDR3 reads CASSSAGTGSEQYF. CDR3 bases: TGTGCCAGCAGCTCCGCCGGGACAGGGAGCGAGCAGTACTTC.

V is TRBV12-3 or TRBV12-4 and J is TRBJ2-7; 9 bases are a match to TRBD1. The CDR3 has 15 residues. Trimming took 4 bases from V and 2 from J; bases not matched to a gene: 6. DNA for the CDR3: TGTGCCAGCAGTTCAGGACAGGGGAGACCCTACGAGCAGTACTTC. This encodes CASSSGQGRPYEQYF.